The 23 T cell receptor beta chains below come from one sample, sequenced in a study of neurological immune-mediated disorders (dated by TCRdb to the late 2010s). Libraries were made using 5' RACE. For sequencing, an Illumina HiSeq 2500 was employed. TCRdb itself trimmed the public reads at Q25 with fastp, ran MiXCR and retained productive beta chains. Rows with a matching CDR3 protein are joined into one entry that keeps the most common DNA and genes. The sample table records more than 40,000 distinct CDR3 sequences; approximately 3% of these occur just once. The top ten constitute approximately 15% of the sample. Specimen: PBMCs. The receptors stem from a woman aged 45-60 years with multiple sclerosis.

In this sample, this clonotype turned up many times. The CDR3 DNA reads TGTGCCATCAGTGAGGGGACTAGCGGCACAGATACGCAGTATTTT. Encoded protein: CAISEGTSGTDTQYF. The gene calls are TRBV10-3 and TRBJ2-3; 10 bases agree with TRBD2. The V gene's germline CDR1 is ENHRY and CDR2 SYGVKD. V was clipped by 2 bases and J by 1 base; unmatched bases: 0. The CDR3 spans 15 residues.

This clonotype was counted ten times or more. This chain joins TRBV4-2 and TRBJ2-2; 8 nucleotides match TRBD1. The CDR3 loop spans 16 amino acids. The germline CDR1 and CDR2 sequences are LGHNA and YNFKEQ. J lost 4 bases, V lost 4 bases, and 8 bases had no gene match. CDR3 protein: CASSPQDRASTGELFF. The CDR3 DNA reads TGTGCCAGCAGCCCACAGGACAGGGCGAGCACCGGGGAGCTGTTTTTT.

This clonotype was seen repeatedly, ten times or more. This chain links TRBV20-1 with TRBJ2-7, with D unclear. The V end lost 2 bases, the J end lost 3 bases, and 11 bases lay between the germline ends. This CDR3 has 13 residues. Germline CDR1 DFQATT, CDR2 SNEGSKA (reference sequence). The CDR3 DNA is TGCAGTGCTAGAAGGTCGGCGGTCTACGAGCAGTACTTC. Translated, it gives CSARRSAVYEQYF.

This clonotype was seen ten or more times. CDR3 nucleotides: TGTGCCAGCAGCGAGGGGTACACCGGGGAGCTGTTTTTT. Translation gives CASSEGYTGELFF. The chain combines TRBV9 with TRBJ2-2; D perhaps matches TRBD1 (5 bases). The CDR3 runs to 13 residues. The germline V gene has CDR1 SGDLS and CDR2 YYNGEE. The V and J ends lost 3 bases and 3 bases respectively, with 6 bases between them.

This clonotype has a count of ten or more. The chain uses TRBV5-5 and TRBJ2-2, with D perhaps matching TRBD2 (7 bases). Trimming removed 6 bases at V and 2 bases at J, with 14 bases between. The CDR3 covers 15 residues. Germline CDR1 and CDR2: SGHKS and YYEKEE (reference sequence). CDR3 DNA sequence: TGTGCCAGCAAGGGGGGGGGTTCTAACACCGGGGAGCTGTTTTTT. Amino acids: CASKGGGSNTGELFF. Full variable domain (missing parts from reference TRBV5-5 and TRBJ2-2): DAGVTQSPTHLIKTRGQQVTLRCSPISGHKSVSWYQQVLGQGPQFIFQYYEKEERGRGNFPDRFSARQFPNYSSELNVNALLLGDSALYLCASKGGGSNTGELFFGEGSRLTVL.

This clonotype was seen at least ten times. The gene calls are TRBV12-3 or TRBV12-4 and TRBJ1-4; TRBD1 matches at 7 bases. The CDR3 totals 16 residues. The trim removed 3 bases at V and 7 bases at J, leaving 11 bases unmatched. The CDR3 DNA is TGTGCCAGCAGTTTCAGTGCCCGACAGGGTGGTGAAAAACTGTTTTTT. Translation: CASSFSARQGGEKLFF.

This clonotype showed up many times. The chain links TRBV6-1 to TRBJ2-7, with 8 bases identical to TRBD1. The CDR3 runs 13 residues. Trimming cost V 6 bases and J 6 bases; bases outside gene matches: 7. Germline lookup yields CDR1 MNHNS and CDR2 SASEGT. The CDR3 loop reads CASRGDRGREQYV. The CDR3 coding sequence is TGTGCCAGCAGAGGCGACAGGGGCCGCGAGCAGTACGTC.

This clonotype was detected many times. The chain recombines TRBV9 with TRBJ2-7, with D tentatively TRBD1 (5 bases). V dropped 4 bases and J dropped 0 bases, with 11 bases sitting between them. Germline CDR1 reads SGDLS; CDR2 reads YYNGEE. The CDR3 covers 14 residues. The CDR3, as DNA: TGTGCCAGCAGCCTAAACAGGAACTCCTACGAGCAGTACTTC. This gives the protein CASSLNRNSYEQYF.

This clonotype has ten or more counts. The chain combines TRBV7-2 with TRBJ1-2; perhaps TRBD1 as D (5 bases). Germline values: CDR1 SGHTA, CDR2 FQGNSA. Trimming shortened V by 3 bases and J by 4 bases, and 12 bases separated the two germline ends. The CDR3 length is 14 residues. This CDR3 reads CASSFQGGGYGYTF. The CDR3 DNA reads as TGTGCCAGCAGCTTTCAGGGAGGAGGCTATGGCTACACCTTC.

This clonotype appeared a single time. Given the absence of the conserved phenylalanine or tryptophan at the CDR3 end, a read error is likely. This chain uses TRBV7-2 with TRBJ1-4, with D unclear. This CDR3 has 16 residues. V was pared by 4 bases and J by 1 base, with 13 bases between. Germline-derived CDR1 and CDR2 are SGHTA and FQGNSA. The CDR3 region is CASSYLGSGTNEKLFN. The CDR3 DNA reads TGTGCCAGCAGCTACCTGGGGAGCGGAACTAATGAAAAACTGTTTAAT.

The table lists this clonotype with many counts. The rearrangement links TRBV5-5 to TRBJ1-2; D gene unclear. Germline V CDR1 and CDR2: SGHKS, YYEKEE (reference sequence). Trimming removed 0 bases at V and 4 bases at J, with 13 bases between. This CDR3 comprises 15 residues. CDR3 in amino acids: CASSLVGTPPYGYTF. The CDR3 bases are TGTGCCAGCAGCTTGGTAGGAACGCCCCCCTATGGCTACACCTTC.

This clonotype appeared many times. V and J are TRBV6-5 and TRBJ2-5, with 7 bases aligning to TRBD2. Germline CDR1 reads MNHEY; CDR2 reads SVGAGI. The CDR3 contains 12 residues. The junction had 1 base not matched to a gene; V was cut back by 6 bases and J by 3 bases. CDR3 bases: TGTGCCAGCAGACGGGGGGAAGAGACCCAGTACTTC. Its protein product is CASRRGEETQYF.

This clonotype was counted ten times or more. V is TRBV7-8 and J is TRBJ2-7, with D perhaps matching TRBD2 (5 bases). Germline-derived CDR1 and CDR2 are SGHVS and FQNEAQ. V was cut by 4 bases and J by 0 bases, with 13 bases left in between. This CDR3 is built from 15 residues. The CDR3 DNA reads TGTGCCAGCAGCTCCCGGAGGCTTAGCTCCTACGAGCAGTACTTC. Amino acids: CASSSRRLSSYEQYF.

This clonotype appeared many times. The CDR3 reads CASSRFRDEQFF. The CDR3 DNA follows: TGTGCCAGCAGTCGATTTAGGGATGAGCAGTTCTTC. V is TRBV7-2 and J is TRBJ2-1; D unclear. Germline CDR1 SGHTA, CDR2 FQGNSA. Between the trimmed V and J ends, which lost 6 bases and 8 bases, there was a span of 11 bases. There are 12 residues in the CDR3. Complete variable domain (other parts from reference TRBV7-2 and TRBJ2-1): GAGVSQSPSNKVTEKGKDVELRCDPISGHTALYWYRQSLGQGLEFLIYFQGNSAPDKSGLPSDRFSAERTGGSVSTLTIQRTQQEDSAVYLCASSRFRDEQFFGPGTRLTVL.

This clonotype was counted at least ten times. CDR3 in DNA: TGCGCCAGCAGCTTGAACACTCCCCCCACAGATACGCAGTATTTT. Protein sequence: CASSLNTPPTDTQYF. The V call is TRBV5-1, the J call TRBJ2-3; no clear D gene. This CDR3 is 15 amino acids long. V lost 1 base to trimming and J lost 2 bases, with 11 bases between them. Germline values: CDR1 SGHRS, CDR2 YFSETQ.

In its sample, this clonotype was seen many times. This chain joins TRBV12-3 or TRBV12-4 and TRBJ2-7; no clear D. V shed 5 bases and J shed 6 bases, with 14 bases lying between them. This CDR3 has 13 residues. In DNA, the CDR3 is TGTGCCAGCAGTCAGTTTAGGTTAGGCGAGCAGTACGTC. This encodes CASSQFRLGEQYV.

Many counts were recorded for this clonotype. The V gene is TRBV6-6, the J gene TRBJ2-1, with a tentative D call TRBD2 (6 bases). The CDR3 length is 13 residues. Germline V CDR1 and CDR2: MNHNY, SVGAGI (reference sequence). V was shortened by 8 bases and J by 6 bases, with 14 bases between the two germline ends. CDR3: CASLRGGGNEQFF. As DNA, the CDR3 is TGTGCCAGCTTGCGGGGAGGTGGCAATGAGCAGTTCTTC.

This clonotype has ten or more counts. The chain recombines TRBV4-1 with TRBJ1-2, with 9 bases identical to TRBD1. CDR1 MGHRA and CDR2 YSYEKL come from the germline V gene. The J segment lost 3 bases and the V segment lost 1 base, leaving 18 bases of the junction unmatched. The CDR3 runs to 20 residues. As DNA, the CDR3 is TGCGCCAGCAGCCAAGGGGGTTTTAGGGACAGGGCTCCGCGGGACTATGGCTACACCTTC. Amino acids: CASSQGGFRDRAPRDYGYTF.

At least ten counts were recorded for this clonotype. The chain combines TRBV12-3 or TRBV12-4 with TRBJ1-1; no definite D call. The CDR3 consists of 14 residues. V was shortened by 3 bases and J by 1 base, with 9 bases between the two germline ends. The CDR3, as DNA: TGTGCCAGCAGTTTGTACGGCTCGAACACTGAAGCTTTCTTT. This sequence encodes CASSLYGSNTEAFF.

This clonotype qualifies as medium-sized. The genes are TRBV5-1 and TRBJ2-2; D perhaps matches TRBD1 (5 bases). The V gene lost 1 base and the J gene lost 1 base, with 5 bases spanning the gap. The CDR3 covers 14 residues. Germline loops: CDR1 SGHRS, CDR2 YFSETQ. The chain's CDR3 is CASSLTGNTGELFF. As DNA, the CDR3 is TGCGCCAGCAGCTTGACAGGGAACACCGGGGAGCTGTTTTTT.

This clonotype showed up many times. The chain uses TRBV10-2 and TRBJ1-1, with D unresolved. The CDR3 runs to 11 residues. Trimming pared 3 bases from V and 3 bases from J, leaving 2 bases between. The germline V gene encodes CDR1 WSHSY and CDR2 SAAADI. For the CDR3, the DNA is TGCGCCAGCAGTGAATACACTGAAGCTTTCTTT. Translation gives CASSEYTEAFF.

Many counts were recorded for this clonotype. The CDR3 DNA reads as TGCAGCGTTGAACTGGCAGGGCCGTTCTTC. This codes for CSVELAGPFF. The chain has TRBV29-1 and TRBJ2-1, with D possibly TRBD1 on 5 matching bases. Trimming stripped 2 bases from V and 15 bases from J, with 11 bases between. Germline CDR1 and CDR2: SQVTM and ANQGSEA. The CDR3 totals 10 residues.

This clonotype was seen many times. V gene TRBV19 combines with J gene TRBJ1-5, with 9 bases fitting TRBD1. With 7 bases clipped from V and 6 bases from J, the junction kept 10 bases outside the gene matches. The V gene's germline CDR1 is LNHDA and CDR2 SQIVND (reference sequence). The CDR3 loop spans 15 amino acids. The DNA of the CDR3 is TGTGCCAGTAACCCGGACAGGGGATATCGTCAGCCCCAGCATTTT. This codes for CASNPDRGYRQPQHF. The variable domain in full, with the rest retrieved from reference TRBV19 and TRBJ1-5, is DGGITQSPKYLFRKEGQNVTLSCEQNLNHDAMYWYRQDPGQGLRLIYYSQIVNDFQKGDIAEGYSVSREKKESFPLTVTSAQKNPTAFYLCASNPDRGYRQPQHFGDGTRLSIL.